This T cell receptor beta chain was documented in a study of blood T cell repertoires in COVID-19. Study-level information: Spain, Italy and the United States supplied samples that represented acute and convalescent COVID-19. Nucleic acid was either cDNA or gDNA, and it came from T cells, B-cell-depleted T cells, or PBMCs.

Authors' processing steps: Quantification of nucleated cells was approximated via reference gene primer amplification. Generated by immunoSEQ multiplex PCR, the TCRdb table keeps only in-frame clones and is missing some. The V and J calls and the clone size are those of that table, but D and trimming were determined from the DNA. The sample shows approximately 100,000 clones, more than 75% of them seen only once. With 3 bases removed from V and 0 bases from J, the gap between germline ends came to 10 bases. The CDR3 consists of 15 residues. Looked up from germline, CDR1 is SEHNR and CDR2 is FQNEAQ (reference sequence).

The chain joins TRBV7-9 to TRBJ2-3; D is perhaps TRBD2 (6 bases). The source material was peripheral blood. The TCR comes from a woman in her 70s with acute or convalescent COVID-19. The CDR3 coding sequence is TGTGCCAGCAGCTTCGCGGGGCCCAGCACAGATACGCAGTATTTT. As protein: CASSFAGPSTDTQYF.